This passage covers 18 T cell receptor beta chains from one sample sequenced in a study of control samples from healthy donors and cancer patients. Clones were read by immunoSEQ multiplex PCR, and TCRdb kept only the in-frame ones, dropping some. The sample includes some 19,000 clones, around 80% of them seen just once. Sequenced sample: PBMCs. All receptors come from a man aged 60 to 75 with colorectal cancer.

This chain connects TRBV12-1 to TRBJ1-1; the D call TRBD1 from the table was never checked on the DNA. TRBV12-1 is an annotated pseudogene. The CDR3 runs 15 residues. The CDR3 nucleotides read TGTGCCAGCAGCTCCCGGACAGGGGAGAACACTGAAGCTTTCTTT. It translates to CASSSRTGENTEAFF.

This clone was found once. The genes are TRBV5-1 and TRBJ1-1; 8 nucleotides agree with TRBD1. This CDR3 contains 13 residues. The germline V gene has CDR1 SGHRS and CDR2 YFSETQ. V lost 2 bases to trimming and J lost 6 bases; unmatched junction nucleotides: 3. CDR3 in amino acids: CASSFGQGAEAFF. The CDR3 DNA is TGCGCCAGCAGCTTTGGACAGGGTGCTGAAGCTTTCTTT.

The CDR3 reads CAWSWGVGDTQYF. Written as DNA, the CDR3 is TGTGCCTGGAGTTGGGGGGTAGGAGATACGCAGTATTTT. The chain uses TRBV30 and TRBJ2-3; tentatively, D is TRBD2 (6 bases). V was pared by 2 bases and J by 5 bases, with 11 bases between. The CDR3 spans 13 residues. Per the germline V gene, CDR1 is GTSNPN and CDR2 is SVGIG (reference sequence).

The chain combines TRBV19 with TRBJ2-3, with 13 bases matching TRBD2. Germline V gene sequence: CDR1 LNHDA, CDR2 SQIVND (reference sequence). This CDR3 is 17 amino acids long. V lost 6 bases to trimming and J lost 9 bases; unmatched junction nucleotides: 15. CDR3 nucleotides: TGTGCCAGTAGCCACCTCACTAGCGGGGGGGCCAGTAGCACGCAGTATTTT. It encodes CASSHLTSGGASSTQYF.

The chain has TRBV6-5 and TRBJ1-5, with D tentatively TRBD1 (5 bases). The CDR3 contains 15 residues. V was pared by 5 bases and J by 3 bases, with 14 bases between. The germline CDR1 and CDR2 sequences are MNHEY and SVGAGI. This CDR3 reads CASSTGQGPNQPQHF. CDR3 DNA: TGTGCCAGCAGTACCGGGCAGGGTCCCAATCAGCCCCAGCATTTT.

V gene TRBV7-2 combines with J gene TRBJ1-5; D not certain. The CDR3 extends over 13 amino acids. V lost 3 bases and J lost 4, with 7 bases in between. Germline-derived CDR1 and CDR2 are SGHTA and FQGNSA. The CDR3 region has the DNA TGTGCCAGCAGCTTGGAGGCTAATCAGCCCCAGCATTTT. It codes for CASSLEANQPQHF.

The rearrangement joins TRBV4-3 to TRBJ2-3; D not certain. Germline V gene lookup returns CDR1 LGHNA and CDR2 YSLEER. This CDR3 has 14 residues. V dropped 1 base and J dropped 2 bases, with 7 bases sitting between them. The CDR3 sequence is CASSQADDTDTQYF. The CDR3 coding sequence is TGCGCCAGCAGCCAAGCCGATGACACAGATACGCAGTATTTT.

CDR3 in amino acids: CASSPGRVLYGYTF. The CDR3 DNA reads TGTGCCAGCTCACCAGGCAGGGTACTCTATGGCTACACCTTC. The chain is built from TRBV18 and TRBJ1-2, with a possible D match to TRBD1 (5 bases). The CDR3 sequence is 14 residues long. The V end lost 2 bases, the J end lost 4 bases, and 11 bases lay between the germline ends. Per germline, CDR1 KGHSH and CDR2 LQKENI.

This rearrangement joins TRBV5-1 to TRBJ2-7; 9 bases fit TRBD1. The V gene end was trimmed by 3 bases and the J gene end by 6 bases; junction bases not matched to a gene: 7. CDR1 SGHRS and CDR2 YFSETQ come from the germline V gene. The CDR3 is made up of 14 amino acids. CDR3 nucleotides: TGCGCCAGCAGCTCCACCGGGACAGGGTCCGAGCAGTACTTC. It translates to CASSSTGTGSEQYF.

The V and J genes are TRBV2 and TRBJ1-1, with TRBD1 matching over 7 bases. V lost 2 bases to trimming and J lost 11 bases; unmatched junction nucleotides: 17. This CDR3 is built from 16 residues. Germline V gene data show CDR1 as SNHLY and CDR2 as FYNNEI. CDR3 bases: TGTGCCAGCAGTGAAATCGTAGGGGACGCAGGGGGTATCGCTTTCTTT. Its protein product is CASSEIVGDAGGIAFF.

This clone was detected once. The rearrangement joins TRBV7-2 to TRBJ1-4; no clear D gene. V was clipped by 1 base and J by 14 bases, with 11 bases between them. The CDR3 sequence is 12 residues long. Germline CDR1 and CDR2: SGHTA and FQGNSA. The CDR3 region is CASSLDGVRLFF. In DNA form, the CDR3 reads TGTGCCAGCAGCTTAGATGGGGTTCGGCTGTTTTTT. Full variable domain (remainder filled in from reference TRBV7-2 and TRBJ1-4): GAGVSQSPSNKVTEKGKDVELRCDPISGHTALYWYRQSLGQGLEFLIYFQGNSAPDKSGLPSDRFSAERTGGSVSTLTIQRTQQEDSAVYLCASSLDGVRLFFGSGTQLSVL.

This clone was observed a handful of times. The V and J genes are TRBV7-9 and TRBJ2-1, with 8 bases fitting TRBD2. The germline V gene encodes CDR1 SEHNR and CDR2 FQNEAQ (reference sequence). The J segment lost 6 bases and the V segment lost 2 bases, leaving 3 bases of the junction unmatched. There are 14 residues in the CDR3. Here the CDR3 DNA reads TGTGCCAGCAGCTTATCCGGGACTAGCAATGAGCAGTTCTTC. Residues: CASSLSGTSNEQFF.

This chain uses TRBV27 with TRBJ2-2, with D perhaps TRBD2 (5 bases). Germline V CDR1 and CDR2: MNHEY, SMNVEV (reference sequence). V was pared by 7 bases and J by 1 base, with 16 bases between. The CDR3 consists of 16 residues. The CDR3 here is CASKRPGNLNTGELFF. DNA for the CDR3: TGTGCCAGCAAACGTCCGGGAAATTTGAACACCGGGGAGCTGTTTTTT.

This chain joins TRBV10-2 and TRBJ2-2, with TRBD2 identical over 10 bases. J gave up 3 bases and V 6 bases, and 4 bases lay outside the gene matches. This CDR3 has 15 amino acids. CDR1 and CDR2 from the germline V gene are WSHSY and SAAADI. The CDR3 DNA is TGCGCCAGCAGAGAAGCGGGGGGGGACACCGGGGAGCTGTTTTTT. This encodes CASREAGGDTGELFF.

This clone was counted a few times. Written as DNA, the CDR3 is TGTGCCAGCTCACCAACGGGACAGGACACTGAAGCTTTCTTT. Translating gives CASSPTGQDTEAFF. The J gene is TRBJ1-1, the V gene TRBV18; 8 bases are shared with TRBD1. V was pared by 2 bases and J by 3 bases, with 2 bases of the junction left unmatched. Germline V gene lookup returns CDR1 KGHSH and CDR2 LQKENI. The CDR3 is made up of 14 amino acids. Full variable domain (missing parts from reference TRBV18 and TRBJ1-1): NAGVMQNPRHLVRRRGQEARLRCSPMKGHSHVYWYRQLPEEGLKFMVYLQKENIIDESGMPKERFSAEFPKEGPSILRIQQVVRGDSAAYFCASSPTGQDTEAFFGQGTRLTVV.

CDR3 nucleotide sequence: TGTGCCAGCAGCTTAGAGGGCACAGGGAGGCAGCCCCAGCATTTT. Protein sequence: CASSLEGTGRQPQHF. V gene TRBV11-2 combines with J gene TRBJ1-5, with D tentatively TRBD1 (6 bases). The CDR3 covers 15 residues. Germline V gene sequence: CDR1 SGHAT, CDR2 FQNNGV. V shed 0 bases and J shed 7 bases, with 13 bases lying between them.

The rearrangement uses TRBV3-1 (or the pseudogene TRBV3-2) and TRBJ2-1, with 12 bases matching TRBD2. Germline V gene lookup returns CDR1 LGHDT and CDR2 YNNKEL (reference sequence). Unmatched junction bases numbered 8, after V lost 4 bases and J lost 7 bases. The CDR3 contains 16 residues. CDR3 coding DNA: TGTGCCAGCAGCCCCCCCGGGACTAGCGGGTGGAATGAGCAGTTCTTC. This gives the protein CASSPPGTSGWNEQFF.

This clone has more than one count but fewer than ten. The CDR3 DNA is TGCGCCAGCAGCCAAGCTAGCAATCAGCCCCAGCATTTT. The encoded protein is CASSQASNQPQHF. The chain couples TRBV4-1 to TRBJ1-5; D is uncertain. The V end lost 1 base, the J end lost 0 bases, and 1 base lay between the germline ends. CDR1 is MGHRA and CDR2 is YSYEKL in the germline V gene. The CDR3 loop spans 13 amino acids.